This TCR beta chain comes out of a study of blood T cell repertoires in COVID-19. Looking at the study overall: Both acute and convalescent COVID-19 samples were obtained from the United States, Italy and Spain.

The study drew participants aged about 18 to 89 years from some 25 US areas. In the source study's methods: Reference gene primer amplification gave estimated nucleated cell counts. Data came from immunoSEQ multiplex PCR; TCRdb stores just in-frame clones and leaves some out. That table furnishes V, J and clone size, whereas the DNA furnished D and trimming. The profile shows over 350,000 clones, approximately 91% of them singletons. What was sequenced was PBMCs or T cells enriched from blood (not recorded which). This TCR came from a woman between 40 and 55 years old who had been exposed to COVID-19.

The CDR3 here is CASSLTGHGFEQYF. The CDR3 DNA follows: TGTGCCAGCAGCTTAACCGGACACGGTTTCGAGCAGTACTTC. V gene TRBV7-3 combines with J gene TRBJ2-7; D is possibly TRBD1 (5 bases). Germline CDR1 reads SGHTA; CDR2 reads FQGTGA. CDR3 size: 14 residues. V was cut by 0 bases and J by 6 bases, with 12 bases left in between.